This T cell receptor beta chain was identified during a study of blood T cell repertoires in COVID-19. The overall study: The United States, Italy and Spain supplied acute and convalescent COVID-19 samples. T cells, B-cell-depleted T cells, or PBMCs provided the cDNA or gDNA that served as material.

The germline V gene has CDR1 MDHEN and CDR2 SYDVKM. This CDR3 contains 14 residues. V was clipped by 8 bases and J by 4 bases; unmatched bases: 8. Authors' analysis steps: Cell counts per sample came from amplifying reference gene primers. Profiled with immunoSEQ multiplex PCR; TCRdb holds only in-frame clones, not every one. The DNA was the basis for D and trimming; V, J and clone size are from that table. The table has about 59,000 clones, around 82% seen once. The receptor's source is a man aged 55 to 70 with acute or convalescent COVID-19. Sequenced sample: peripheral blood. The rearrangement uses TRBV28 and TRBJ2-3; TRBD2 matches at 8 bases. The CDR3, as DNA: TGTGCCAGCCATCAGAGCGGGGGTTCAGATACGCAGTATTTT. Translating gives CASHQSGGSDTQYF.